This T cell receptor beta chain comes out of a study of breast tumors, draining lymph nodes, adjacent tissues. Study-level results: Luminal-like breast cancer showed significantly higher tumor–nontumor repertoire similarity than basal-like. Tumor TCR diversity was below lymph nodes but above nontumor tissue.

TCRdb analysed the multiplex PCR reads with MiXCR anew, one entry per CDR3 protein. This table holds 47,000 or so distinct CDR3 sequences, 20% to 25% found once. By share of the sample, this clonotype is medium-sized. Its antigen is unidentified. The clonotype originates from a female donor with breast cancer. Some clones in this sample may be carry-over from other donors' samples. The material sequenced was breast tumor tissue.

CDR3 coding DNA: TGTGCCAGCAGCTGGGCTAGCGGGAAACAAGAGACCCAGTACTTC. As protein: CASSWASGKQETQYF. The chain employs TRBV7-2 and TRBJ2-5, with 9 bases that match TRBD2. The CDR3 totals 15 residues. Trimming cost V 4 bases and J 2 bases; bases outside gene matches: 5. Germline CDR1 SGHTA, CDR2 FQGNSA.